This T cell receptor beta chain is from a study of T cell responses to AZD1222 COVID-19 vaccine. Study information: Pooling covered second doses at about 4 or about 12 weeks.

Details on this clone: Its antigen is as yet unknown.

Sequencing used immunoSEQ multiplex PCR; TCRdb keeps in-frame clones, though not all of them. Found here are some 120,000 clones, about 88% of them singletons; the top ten hold around 10%. The V gene lost 0 bases and the J gene lost 5 bases, with 16 bases spanning the gap. The length of the CDR3 is 16 residues. Germline values: CDR1 MNHEY, CDR2 SVGAGI. Study-wide results and caveats: Repertoire collection took place solely once the T cell response had peaked. White British donors predominated, females outnumbered males, and clonal diversity was possibly underestimated. Reportedly, nearly half the spike-specific TCRs target unmutated variant regions.

This TCR came from an adult in good health. This sequence joins TRBV6-5 and TRBJ2-5; D could derive from TRBD1 or TRBD2 (6 bases each). Sequences were derived from peripheral blood, sampled on day 0 of AZD1222 vaccination. CDR3 protein: CASSYSAGQIGETQYF. The CDR3 coding sequence is TGTGCCAGCAGTTACTCCGCGGGACAAATAGGGGAGACCCAGTACTTC.